This passage covers 24 T cell receptor beta chains from one sample sequenced in a study of CD8 T cells in Susac syndrome. About 0.5 to 1 ug RNA was reverse transcribed with random hexamers. TCRdb redid the calling of the immunoSEQ multiplex PCR reads with MiXCR, one entry per CDR3 protein. The table lists 350,000 to 550,000 distinct CDR3 sequences, roughly 85% of them singletons. Sequenced: CD8+ T cells from PBMCs. These receptors came from a human donor with multiple sclerosis.

The rearrangement joins TRBV20-1 to TRBJ1-5; D is perhaps TRBD1 (5 bases). The CDR3 consists of 13 residues. From germline, CDR1 is DFQATT and CDR2 SNEGSKA (reference sequence). Trimming cost V 7 bases and J 4 bases, with 14 bases left between them. This chain's CDR3 is CSGAGTENQPQHF. DNA for the CDR3: TGCAGTGGCGCAGGGACGGAGAATCAGCCCCAGCATTTT.

Here the CDR3 DNA reads TGTGCCAGCAACCCGGCCCCGGGAGGGTACGAGCAGTACTTC. It yields the protein CASNPAPGGYEQYF. This chain uses TRBV11-2 with TRBJ2-7; the match to TRBD2 covers 8 bases. Looked up from germline, CDR1 is SGHAT and CDR2 is FQNNGV. The CDR3 loop spans 14 amino acids. V lost 7 bases to trimming and J lost 4 bases; unmatched junction nucleotides: 9.

V is TRBV20-1 and J is TRBJ2-1; D possibly corresponds to TRBD2 (5 bases). This CDR3 region has 17 residues. Looked up from germline, CDR1 is DFQATT and CDR2 is SNEGSKA (reference sequence). V lost 0 bases and J lost 1, with 16 bases in between. The CDR3 spells CSARDSVGRVSYNEQFF. The CDR3 nucleotides are TGCAGTGCTAGAGATTCAGTAGGGCGGGTATCCTACAATGAGCAGTTCTTC.

In this sample, this clonotype turned up once. The chain uses TRBV4-1 and TRBJ2-1; D might be TRBD1 (5 bases). Trimming removed 4 bases from V and 4 bases from J, with 14 bases in between. The CDR3 has 15 residues. Per germline, CDR1 MGHRA and CDR2 YSYEKL. CDR3 region: CASSLRPDNYNEQFF. The CDR3 DNA is TGCGCCAGCAGCCTCCGTCCGGACAATTACAATGAGCAGTTCTTC.

The chain is built from TRBV12-3 or TRBV12-4 and TRBJ1-2; TRBD1 agrees at 8 bases. The V and J ends lost 5 bases and 0 bases, in that order; junction bases with no gene match: 5. The CDR3 covers 15 residues. CDR3 amino acids: CASSRGQGPNYGYTF. CDR3 coding DNA: TGTGCCAGCAGTAGAGGACAGGGCCCTAACTATGGCTACACCTTC.

The J gene is TRBJ1-2, the V gene TRBV19, with a tentative D call TRBD1 (6 bases). This CDR3 has 13 residues. V shed 6 bases and J shed 6 bases, with 14 bases lying between them. Germline-derived CDR1 and CDR2 are LNHDA and SQIVND (reference sequence). DNA of the CDR3: TGTGCCAGTAGGGACAGCAACTCTGATGGCTACACCTTC. Translation gives CASRDSNSDGYTF. Complete variable domain (other parts from reference TRBV19 and TRBJ1-2): DGGITQSPKYLFRKEGQNVTLSCEQNLNHDAMYWYRQDPGQGLRLIYYSQIVNDFQKGDIAEGYSVSREKKESFPLTVTSAQKNPTAFYLCASRDSNSDGYTFGSGTRLTVV.

The chain carries TRBV5-1 and TRBJ1-2; 8 nucleotides agree with TRBD1. Per germline, CDR1 SGHRS and CDR2 YFSETQ. The CDR3 consists of 17 residues. The ends lost 0 bases at V and 4 bases at J; junction bases unmatched: 11. CDR3 DNA sequence: TGCGCCAGCAGCTTGGCCCAATTACCGACAGGGGTCTATGGCTACACCTTC. Protein product: CASSLAQLPTGVYGYTF.

This clonotype was detected only once. The chain recombines TRBV7-9 with TRBJ1-1; 11 bases fit TRBD1. Germline-derived CDR1 and CDR2 are SEHNR and FQNEAQ (reference sequence). This CDR3 contains 15 residues. V lost 4 bases to trimming and J lost 3 bases; unmatched junction nucleotides: 4. CDR3 region: CASSWPGQGDTEAFF. The CDR3 bases are TGTGCCAGCAGCTGGCCGGGACAGGGGGACACTGAAGCTTTCTTT.

The chain has TRBV2 and TRBJ2-7; possibly TRBD1 for D (6 bases). The CDR3 has 13 residues. Per the germline V gene, CDR1 is SNHLY and CDR2 is FYNNEI. V was clipped by 7 bases and J by 1 base, with 11 bases between them. The CDR3, as DNA: TGTGCCAGCAATGGGGACACTTCCTACGAGCAGTACTTC. Protein product: CASNGDTSYEQYF.

V gene TRBV30 combines with J gene TRBJ2-7; a possible D gene is TRBD2 (5 bases). The CDR3 length is 13 residues. Germline lookup yields CDR1 GTSNPN and CDR2 SVGIG (reference sequence). V was pared by 0 bases and J by 3 bases, with 9 bases between. Here the CDR3 DNA reads TGTGCCTGGAGTGTGGGTCGGGGCTACGAGCAGTACTTC. It codes for CAWSVGRGYEQYF.

The chain combines TRBV27 with TRBJ2-1, with 15 nucleotides matching TRBD2. Trimming cost V 6 bases and J 7 bases; bases outside gene matches: 4. This CDR3 contains 15 residues. Germline CDR1 MNHEY, CDR2 SMNVEV (reference sequence). The CDR3 nucleotides read TGTGCCAGCAGACCCGGGACTAGCGGGAGGAATGAGCAGTTCTTC. This gives the protein CASRPGTSGRNEQFF.

This sequence joins TRBV19 and TRBJ2-1; D assignment may be TRBD1 or TRBD2 (5 bases each). Germline lookup yields CDR1 LNHDA and CDR2 SQIVND (reference sequence). The CDR3 extends over 14 amino acids. V shed 3 bases and J shed 8 bases, with 14 bases lying between them. The CDR3 DNA sequence: TGTGCCAGTAGTATGGGGGTTTACTTGGATGAGCAGTTCTTC. Its translation: CASSMGVYLDEQFF.

V gene TRBV7-9 combines with J gene TRBJ1-1; TRBD1 might be the D (5 bases). V dropped 5 bases and J dropped 7 bases, with 14 bases sitting between them. Germline loops: CDR1 SEHNR, CDR2 FQNEAQ (reference sequence). The CDR3 runs to 13 residues. In DNA form, the CDR3 reads TGTGCCAGCAGCCTAGGGGCGGGGATTGAAGCTTTCTTT. This encodes CASSLGAGIEAFF. The variable domain in full, completed from reference TRBV7-9 and TRBJ1-1, reads DTGVSQNPRHKITKRGQNVTFRCDPISEHNRLYWYRQTLGQGPEFLTYFQNEAQLEKSRLLSDRFSAERPKGSFSTLEIQRTEQGDSAMYLCASSLGAGIEAFFGQGTRLTVV.

The rearrangement joins TRBV7-6 to TRBJ2-1; D not certain. The V end was cut by 3 bases, the J end by 2 bases, with 11 bases between. Germline CDR1 reads SGHVS; CDR2 reads FNYEAQ. The CDR3 is 15 residues long. The CDR3 here is CASSFTMGTYNEQFF. The CDR3 DNA follows: TGTGCCAGCAGCTTTACGATGGGTACCTACAATGAGCAGTTCTTC.

This rearrangement joins TRBV30 to TRBJ2-7; tentatively, D is TRBD2 (5 bases). CDR1 and CDR2 from the germline V gene are GTSNPN and SVGIG (reference sequence). This CDR3 contains 14 residues. Trimming pared 1 base from V and 2 bases from J, leaving 12 bases between. CDR3 nucleotides: TGTGCCTGGAGTGGTGGTCGGGGAACCTACGAGCAGTACTTC. This encodes CAWSGGRGTYEQYF. The full variable domain, completed using reference TRBV30 and TRBJ2-7, is SQTIHQWPATLVQPVGSPLSLECTVEGTSNPNLYWYRQAAGRGLQLLFYSVGIGQISSEVPQNLSASRPQDRQFILSSKKLLLSDSGFYLCAWSGGRGTYEQYFGPGTRLTVT.

The chain employs TRBV19 and TRBJ2-1, with 7 bases identical to TRBD1. CDR1 and CDR2 (germline): LNHDA, SQIVND (reference sequence). This CDR3 region has 14 residues. V trimming: 5 bases; J trimming: 0 bases; junction bases outside the gene matches: 1. In nucleotides, the CDR3 is TGTGCCAGTAGTCACAGGGGCTCCTACAATGAGCAGTTCTTC. It yields the protein CASSHRGSYNEQFF.

The CDR3 loop is CASSNDRERDKPQHF. CDR3 nucleotide sequence: TGTGCCAGCAGCAACGACAGGGAAAGGGATAAGCCCCAGCATTTT. V and J are TRBV5-5 and TRBJ1-5, with TRBD1 identical over 7 bases. The CDR3 length is 15 residues. Germline CDR1 SGHKS, CDR2 YYEKEE (reference sequence). The ends lost 4 bases at V and 8 bases at J; junction bases unmatched: 12.

The gene calls are TRBV19 and TRBJ2-3; TRBD1 matches at 7 bases. Germline loops: CDR1 LNHDA, CDR2 SQIVND (reference sequence). Unmatched junction bases numbered 1, after V lost 5 bases and J lost 2 bases. CDR3 size: 13 residues. CDR3 DNA: TGTGCCAGTAGTGAGGGGGCCACAGATACGCAGTATTTT. Translating gives CASSEGATDTQYF.

This clonotype was recorded a few times. The rearrangement joins TRBV5-1 to TRBJ2-1; TRBD1 aligns across 9 bases. CDR1 is SGHRS, CDR2 YFSETQ, per germline. The CDR3 runs to 15 residues. Trimming at V came to 5 bases and at J to 4 bases, leaving 7 bases not matched to a gene. CDR3 sequence: CASRSPGQGYNEQFF. CDR3 nucleotides: TGCGCCAGCAGGTCTCCGGGACAGGGTTACAATGAGCAGTTCTTC. The full variable domain, in which reference TRBV5-1 and TRBJ2-1 provide the parts outside the CDR3, is KAGVTQTPRYLIKTRGQQVTLSCSPISGHRSVSWYQQTPGQGLQFLFEYFSETQRNKGNFPGRFSGRQFSNSRSEMNVSTLELGDSALYLCASRSPGQGYNEQFFGPGTRLTVL.

The CDR3 protein is CAWSGVGAAPDTQYF. The CDR3 nucleotides read TGTGCCTGGAGTGGGGTGGGAGCGGCTCCAGATACGCAGTATTTT. The rearrangement uses TRBV30 and TRBJ2-3, with a possible D match to TRBD2 (5 bases). This CDR3 comprises 15 residues. With 1 base removed from V and 4 bases from J, the gap between germline ends came to 15 bases. Germline V gives CDR1 GTSNPN, CDR2 SVGIG (reference sequence).

This clonotype was detected only once. The chain links TRBV27 to TRBJ1-2; perhaps TRBD1 as D (5 bases). V lost 5 bases and J lost 8, with 15 bases in between. This CDR3 contains 13 residues. Germline-derived CDR1 and CDR2 are MNHEY and SMNVEV (reference sequence). CDR3 amino acids: CASSRGSRDGYTF. The CDR3 region has the DNA TGTGCCAGCAGTAGGGGATCCAGGGACGGCTACACCTTC.

As regards this clonotype: The conserved phenylalanine or tryptophan is not found at the CDR3 terminus, so this likely reflects a read error. CDR3 DNA sequence: TGTGCCAGCAGTGAATACGGTAGGGAAATCTTCTACAATGAGCAGTTCATC. Translated, it gives CASSEYGREIFYNEQFI. This sequence joins TRBV25-1 and TRBJ2-1; D gene unclear. V lost 0 bases and J lost 3, with 15 bases in between. Germline CDR1 reads MGHDK; CDR2 reads SYGVNS. The CDR3 extends over 17 amino acids.

The rearrangement uses TRBV27 and TRBJ2-3; the match to TRBD1 covers 8 bases. V lost 4 bases, J lost 4 bases, and 10 bases stayed unmatched. Germline CDR1 reads MNHEY; CDR2 reads SMNVEV (reference sequence). The CDR3 runs to 16 residues. CDR3 loop: CASSSLTGTGPDTQYF. The CDR3 nucleotides are TGTGCCAGCAGTTCCCTTACCGGGACAGGTCCAGATACGCAGTATTTT.

V and J are TRBV5-1 and TRBJ2-2; D is possibly TRBD1 (5 bases). V was pared by 4 bases and J by 0 bases, with 13 bases between. This CDR3 spans 16 amino acids. CDR1 and CDR2 (germline): SGHRS, YFSETQ. In nucleotides, the CDR3 is TGCGCCAGCAGCCCCTCTCCGACAGCGAACACCGGGGAGCTGTTTTTT. Protein: CASSPSPTANTGELFF.